This T cell receptor (beta chain) came from a study of shared clonotypes between healthy human individuals. Overall study: Donor composition was a couple of women and a few men, aged 18 to 49. Every donor yielded three CD4 naive, three CD4 memory, two CD8 naive and one CD8 memory plate.

Broader study findings: Clonotype sharing among donors was expected to depend on sequencing depth.

Note on this clone: Its target is unknown.

Assay: immunoSEQ multiplex PCR; the TCRdb copy retains only in-frame clones and omits some. The data contain approximately 2.3 million clones, 85% to 95% of them singletons. This CDR3 region has 14 residues. Trimming at V came to 4 bases and at J to 4 bases, leaving 7 bases not matched to a gene. Germline lookup yields CDR1 SGHNT and CDR2 YYREEE (reference sequence). Sequencing was done on a sample of naive CD4+ T cells from PBMCs. Subset described: CD45RA+ positively selected. This chain links TRBV5-4 with TRBJ2-5, with TRBD1 identical over 7 bases. This sequence originates from a man aged 18-30 years in good health. Some clones in this sample may be carry-over from other donors' samples. This CDR3 is CASSLQGLGETQYF. CDR3 bases: TGTGCCAGCAGCCTACAGGGGTTGGGAGAGACCCAGTACTTC.